This entry lists 28 T cell receptor beta chains sequenced from one sample in a study of Ad26.COV2.S vaccination and SARS-CoV-2 variants. The treatment denotes: around 19 received Ad26.COV2.S at low or high dose, single or two shots; 5 received placebo; per-sample allocation not given. Samples were taken on day 63 after the first vaccine or placebo injection. Libraries were prepared by immunoSEQ multiplex PCR; TCRdb keeps only in-frame clonotypes and omits some of them. The table lists about 400,000 clones, 70% to 90% of them singletons. This specimen was peripheral blood, taken in a trial of Ad26.COV2.S vaccine versus placebo. These receptors were taken from a person between 18 and 65 years old who received the Ad26.COV2.S COVID-19 vaccine or a placebo.

The chain combines TRBV27 with TRBJ1-1; D perhaps matches TRBD1 (6 bases). Germline CDR1 MNHEY, CDR2 SMNVEV (reference sequence). This CDR3 comprises 13 residues. V lost 6 bases and J 1 base, leaving 9 bases between the germline ends. CDR3 amino acids: CASSLTGNTEAFF. Written as DNA, the CDR3 is TGTGCCAGCAGCCTGACAGGGAACACTGAAGCTTTCTTT.

This rearrangement joins TRBV5-4 to TRBJ2-7; D might be TRBD1 (6 bases). Germline V gene sequence: CDR1 SGHNT, CDR2 YYREEE (reference sequence). The CDR3 contains 14 residues. Trimming removed 4 bases from V and 7 bases from J, with 18 bases in between. The CDR3 loop reads CASSAWTVAGEQYF. The CDR3 nucleotides read TGTGCCAGCAGCGCCTGGACAGTTGCAGGGGAGCAGTACTTC.

This chain uses TRBV12-5 with TRBJ2-3; 8 bases map to TRBD1. This CDR3 region has 18 residues. Losses at the gene ends were 0 bases for V and 10 bases for J; bases not matched to a gene: 18. In germline, CDR1 is LGHNT, CDR2 FRNRAP. This CDR3 is CASGLVGVGRTGTGPQYF. The CDR3 nucleotides are TGTGCTAGTGGTTTGGTCGGTGTAGGGAGGACAGGGACGGGCCCGCAGTATTTT.

This rearrangement joins TRBV15 to TRBJ2-1; D unclear. The V gene's germline CDR1 is LNHNV and CDR2 YYDKDF (reference sequence). The CDR3 consists of 16 residues. The V end lost 2 bases, the J end lost 2 bases, and 13 bases lay between the germline ends. The CDR3 DNA reads as TGTGCCACCAGCAGACAGACTTCGAGAACCTACAATGAGCAGTTCTTC. Translating it yields CATSRQTSRTYNEQFF.

The chain links TRBV28 to TRBJ1-2; TRBD1 matches 11 bases. Germline lookup yields CDR1 MDHEN and CDR2 SYDVKM. V dropped 7 bases and J dropped 4; count of bases not matched to a gene: 11. The CDR3 sequence is 16 residues long. The CDR3 sequence is CASTKTPGTGGYGYTF. The CDR3 region has the DNA TGTGCCAGCACCAAGACTCCCGGGACAGGGGGCTATGGCTACACCTTC.

V and J are TRBV4-2 and TRBJ2-3; 7 nucleotides align to TRBD2. V was pared by 2 bases and J by 3 bases, with 8 bases of the junction left unmatched. The CDR3 spans 16 residues. In germline, CDR1 is LGHNA, CDR2 YNFKEQ. CDR3: CASSQLRGGRTDTQYF. The CDR3 DNA reads as TGTGCCAGCAGCCAATTGAGGGGAGGGCGGACAGATACGCAGTATTTT.

As regards this clone: The same CDR3 also results from other DNA sequences found in this sample. This sequence joins TRBV9 and TRBJ2-5; D could derive from TRBD1 or TRBD2 (6 bases each). Germline V lookup: CDR1 SGDLS, CDR2 YYNGEE. This CDR3 region has 14 residues. Trimming pared 0 bases from V and 2 bases from J, leaving 8 bases between. The CDR3: CASSVGGGQETQYF. Written as DNA, the CDR3 is TGTGCCAGCAGCGTAGGAGGGGGGCAAGAGACCCAGTACTTC.

The CDR3 loop reads CASSLGAMTSPTYNEQFF. The CDR3 bases are TGTGCCAGCAGCCTAGGGGCCATGACTAGCCCAACGTACAATGAGCAGTTCTTC. This chain links TRBV11-2 with TRBJ2-1, with 7 nucleotides matching TRBD2. The CDR3 is 18 residues long. J lost 4 bases, V lost 5 bases, and 17 bases had no gene match. From germline, CDR1 is SGHAT and CDR2 FQNNGV.

Only one count was recorded for this clone. The J gene is TRBJ2-2, the V gene TRBV9, with D uncertain. This CDR3 is built from 15 residues. Per the germline V gene, CDR1 is SGDLS and CDR2 is YYNGEE. Trimming cost V 0 bases and J 4 bases, with 10 bases left between them. This CDR3 reads CASSVGVYGTGELFF. The DNA of the CDR3 is TGTGCCAGCAGCGTAGGGGTTTATGGCACCGGGGAGCTGTTTTTT.

The chain uses TRBV5-1 and TRBJ1-1; D may be TRBD1 (6 bases). The CDR3 consists of 14 residues. The ends were cut back, 4 bases at V and 5 bases at J, with 15 bases in the middle. Germline values: CDR1 SGHRS, CDR2 YFSETQ. This CDR3 is CASSLQGVMTEAFF. DNA for the CDR3: TGCGCCAGCAGCCTACAGGGAGTGATGACTGAAGCTTTCTTT.

The chain employs TRBV15 and TRBJ2-1, with 7 bases that match TRBD2. Trimming cost V 3 bases and J 7 bases; bases outside gene matches: 9. CDR3 length: 15 residues. From germline, CDR1 is LNHNV and CDR2 YYDKDF (reference sequence). The CDR3 is CATSSGRSVGNEQFF. DNA of the CDR3: TGTGCCACCAGCAGCGGGAGGTCGGTGGGGAATGAGCAGTTCTTC.

The rearrangement links TRBV19 to TRBJ2-2, with D possibly being TRBD1 (6 bases). Per the germline V gene, CDR1 is LNHDA and CDR2 is SQIVND (reference sequence). V gave up 4 bases and J gave up 3 bases, with 9 bases separating them. The length of the CDR3 is 14 residues. CDR3 residues: CASSKQGDTGELFF. CDR3 coding DNA: TGTGCCAGTAGTAAACAGGGTGACACCGGGGAGCTGTTTTTT.

The chain employs TRBV15 and TRBJ2-7; 8 bases agree with TRBD2. Trimming took 0 bases from V and 0 from J; bases not matched to a gene: 10. Germline CDR1 is LNHNV and CDR2 is YYDKDF (reference sequence). The CDR3 sequence is 18 residues long. The DNA for the CDR3 is TGTGCCACCAGCAGAGAGACCCACACTAGCGGAAACTCCTACGAGCAGTACTTC. The encoded protein is CATSRETHTSGNSYEQYF.

This chain connects TRBV27 to TRBJ1-3; D call uncertain. In germline, CDR1 is MNHEY, CDR2 SMNVEV (reference sequence). V dropped 6 bases and J dropped 0 bases, with 12 bases sitting between them. The CDR3 length is 15 residues. CDR3 loop: CASSMTLSSGNTIYF. The CDR3 region has the DNA TGTGCCAGCAGCATGACGTTGAGCTCTGGAAACACCATATATTTT.

The rearrangement uses TRBV4-3 and TRBJ2-1; D perhaps matches TRBD2 (7 bases). This CDR3 spans 17 amino acids. Looked up from germline, CDR1 is LGHNA and CDR2 is YSLEER. Trimming stripped 0 bases from V and 6 bases from J, with 18 bases between. The CDR3 reads CASSQDLGGRAGNEQFF. The CDR3 DNA reads as TGCGCCAGCAGCCAAGATCTAGGGGGGAGGGCCGGCAATGAGCAGTTCTTC.

This chain joins TRBV15 and TRBJ1-4, with D perhaps TRBD1 (5 bases). V was trimmed by 2 bases and J by 7 bases, leaving 20 bases between them. The germline gives CDR1 LNHNV, CDR2 YYDKDF (reference sequence). The CDR3 covers 17 residues. The CDR3 DNA follows: TGTGCCACCAGCAGACCCCCGAGGGGAGTGGGTCTTGAAAAACTGTTTTTT. Its translation is CATSRPPRGVGLEKLFF.

Turning to this clone: An end of the junction differs from the germline gene, which may be a read error. This chain joins TRBV2 and TRBJ2-1; tentative D call: TRBD2 (5 bases). The CDR3 has 14 amino acids. The germline V gene has CDR1 SNHLY and CDR2 FYNNEI. The CDR3 nucleotides read TGTGCGAGCACTGGGAGCCTACTATACAATGAGCAGTTCTTC. Translating it yields CASTGSLLYNEQFF.

V and J are TRBV28 and TRBJ1-2; maybe TRBD1 (5 bases). V was cut by 8 bases and J by 2 bases, with 6 bases left in between. The germline CDR1 and CDR2 sequences are MDHEN and SYDVKM. This CDR3 region has 11 residues. For the CDR3, the DNA is TGTGCCAGCGGGGACAACTATGGCTACACCTTC. Translating it yields CASGDNYGYTF.

This clone was recorded once. The chain couples TRBV5-5 to TRBJ2-4, with TRBD1 as a possible D gene (7 bases). Trimming left V 1 base short and J 7 bases short, with 12 bases between. Germline CDR1 and CDR2: SGHKS and YYEKEE (reference sequence). The CDR3 runs 14 residues. The CDR3 sequence is CASSLLAGGNIQYF. The CDR3 coding sequence is TGTGCCAGCAGCTTGTTAGCAGGGGGGAACATTCAGTACTTC.

The CDR3 protein is CASSDYSLSGANVLTF. The CDR3 DNA reads as TGCGCCAGCAGCGATTACTCCCTCTCTGGGGCCAACGTCCTGACTTTC. This chain links TRBV5-1 with TRBJ2-6; no firm D call. CDR1 SGHRS and CDR2 YFSETQ come from the germline V gene. This CDR3 comprises 16 residues. Trimming took 4 bases from V and 0 from J, leaving 11 bases between them. Together with reference TRBV5-1 and TRBJ2-6, the CDR3 gives the full variable domain: KAGVTQTPRYLIKTRGQQVTLSCSPISGHRSVSWYQQTPGQGLQFLFEYFSETQRNKGNFPGRFSGRQFSNSRSEMNVSTLELGDSALYLCASSDYSLSGANVLTFGAGSRLTVL.

The chain uses TRBV7-3 and TRBJ2-7; the match to TRBD2 covers 9 bases. This CDR3 has 15 residues. CDR1 SGHTA and CDR2 FQGTGA come from the germline V gene. Trimming at V came to 4 bases and at J to 2 bases, leaving 6 bases not matched to a gene. The CDR3 nucleotides read TGTGCCAGCAGCTCCGGCGGGGGGGATCCCTACGAGCAGTACTTC. It codes for CASSSGGGDPYEQYF.

V usage is TRBV19 and J usage is TRBJ2-7; TRBD1 matches 9 bases. CDR3 size: 16 residues. V lost 4 bases and J lost 2; bases outside the gene matches: 9. Per germline, CDR1 LNHDA and CDR2 SQIVND (reference sequence). CDR3 coding DNA: TGTGCCAGTAGTACTACCCCGGGACAGGGACCCTACGAGCAGTACTTC. It encodes CASSTTPGQGPYEQYF.

This chain connects TRBV5-1 to TRBJ2-7; D unclear. The CDR3 totals 14 residues. Germline V gene sequence: CDR1 SGHRS, CDR2 YFSETQ. The ends were cut back, 0 bases at V and 6 bases at J, with 13 bases in the middle. CDR3 DNA: TGCGCCAGCAGCTTGGCCACTCCGGCGGCCGAGCAGTACTTC. Its translation: CASSLATPAAEQYF.

V and J are TRBV29-1 and TRBJ2-1; D not resolved. V was pared by 5 bases and J by 0 bases, with 11 bases between. Germline CDR1 SQVTM, CDR2 ANQGSEA. The length of the CDR3 is 14 residues. The DNA for the CDR3 is TGCAGCGTTTTCTGGGAAATCTCCTACAATGAGCAGTTCTTC. Translated, it gives CSVFWEISYNEQFF.

The rearrangement uses TRBV1 and TRBJ2-3; TRBD2 was called by the table and not checked on the DNA. TRBV1 is reported as a pseudogene. The CDR3 consists of 16 residues. The CDR3: CTSSSAGTRGTDTQYF. The CDR3 bases are TGCACCAGCAGTTCAGCTGGGACTAGAGGGACAGATACGCAGTATTTT.

Concerning this clone itself: At one end, the junction sequence differs from germline, possibly due to a read error. CDR3 sequence: CASSLQALNPPLHF. CDR3 sequence (DNA): TGTGCCAGCAGTTTACAGGCTCTTAATCCACCCCTCCACTTT. The chain joins TRBV28 to TRBJ1-6; D not resolved. Germline loops: CDR1 MDHEN, CDR2 SYDVKM. The CDR3 totals 14 residues.

The V gene is TRBV15, the J gene TRBJ2-7, with 14 bases aligning to TRBD2. Germline V gives CDR1 LNHNV, CDR2 YYDKDF (reference sequence). With 5 bases clipped from V and 5 bases from J, the junction kept 2 bases outside the gene matches. The CDR3 contains 14 residues. CDR3 nucleotide sequence: TGTGCCACCAGCGGGGGACTAGCGGGAGACGAGCAGTACTTC. Translated: CATSGGLAGDEQYF.

The V and J genes are TRBV7-9 and TRBJ1-2; D unresolved. Germline CDR1 SEHNR, CDR2 FQNEAQ (reference sequence). V dropped 2 bases and J dropped 2 bases, with 3 bases sitting between them. This CDR3 has 12 residues. CDR3 protein: CASSLKNYGYTF. The CDR3 DNA sequence: TGTGCCAGCAGCTTAAAAAACTATGGCTACACCTTC.